A single sample is the source of the 25 T cell receptor beta chains below, sequenced in a study of cytomegalovirus exposure and HLA in healthy donors. Primers: 60 Vbeta forward and 13 Jbeta reverse. Method: immunoSEQ multiplex PCR; TCRdb's copy keeps in-frame clones and lacks some. The table includes roughly 80,000 clones, under 70% detected once. Input material: PBMCs. The receptor source for this set is a woman aged 50 to 60 in good health and CMV-seropositive.

The chain couples TRBV19 to TRBJ2-3; D may be TRBD1 (6 bases). CDR3 length equals 15 residues. The V and J ends lost 4 bases and 5 bases respectively, with 16 bases between them. Germline values: CDR1 LNHDA, CDR2 SQIVND (reference sequence). The DNA for the CDR3 is TGTGCCAGTAGTACCTCACAGGGTGGAGGAGATACGCAGTATTTT. Translation: CASSTSQGGGDTQYF.

The chain is built from TRBV2 and TRBJ1-1, with TRBD1 matching 7 bases. J was trimmed by 10 bases and V by 4 bases; bases with no gene match: 3. The CDR3 covers 11 residues. The germline V gene encodes CDR1 SNHLY and CDR2 FYNNEI. The CDR3 region is CASSVYRGAFF. The CDR3 DNA sequence: TGTGCCAGCAGTGTGTACAGGGGAGCTTTCTTT. Filled out from reference TRBV2 and TRBJ1-1, the complete variable domain reads EPEVTQTPSHQVTQMGQEVILRCVPISNHLYFYWYRQILGQKVEFLVSFYNNEISEKSEIFDDQFSVERPDGSNFTLKIRSTKLEDSAMYFCASSVYRGAFFGQGTRLTVV.

The chain carries TRBV9 and TRBJ1-2; possible D gene TRBD1, 6 bases. Trimming took off 0 bases at V and 6 bases at J, with 12 bases between the two ends. CDR3 length: 14 residues. Germline CDR1 SGDLS, CDR2 YYNGEE. The CDR3: CASSVVVQGNGYTF. The DNA of the CDR3 is TGTGCCAGCAGCGTAGTCGTACAGGGAAATGGCTACACCTTC.

This clone was picked up a small number of times. The V call is TRBV7-2, the J call TRBJ1-2, with 7 bases fitting TRBD1. Germline lookup yields CDR1 SGHTA and CDR2 FQGNSA. This CDR3 has 14 amino acids. V dropped 5 bases and J dropped 4; count of bases not matched to a gene: 7. The CDR3, as DNA: TGTGCCAGCAGCCCCGGCCGACAGGGCTATGGCTACACCTTC. Amino acid sequence: CASSPGRQGYGYTF.

As concerns this clone: Sequence at one end of the junction differs from germline and may be a read error. The chain is built from TRBV27 and TRBJ1-6; D is undetermined. Germline values: CDR1 MNHEY, CDR2 SMNVEV (reference sequence). This CDR3 spans 14 amino acids. The CDR3 nucleotides read TGTGCCAGCATGGATCAGCTAGATAATTCACTCCTCCACTTT. Its protein product is CASMDQLDNSLLHF.

This clone was recorded once. The J gene is TRBJ1-3, the V gene TRBV19, with a weak D call TRBD1 (6 bases). The germline V and J ends were trimmed by 5 bases and 0 bases, with 11 bases remaining between them. This CDR3 spans 15 amino acids. Germline CDR1 LNHDA, CDR2 SQIVND (reference sequence). The CDR3 sequence is CASSLGHRSGNTIYF. The CDR3 nucleotides are TGTGCCAGTAGTTTGGGACACCGCTCTGGAAACACCATATATTTT.

The chain carries TRBV11-2 and TRBJ2-7, with 7 bases identical to TRBD1. V lost 6 bases and J lost 2; bases outside the gene matches: 7. Germline V gene data show CDR1 as SGHAT and CDR2 as FQNNGV. The CDR3 is 14 amino acids. The CDR3 DNA reads as TGTGCCAGCAGGGGCCGGGACAGAGCCTACGAGCAGTACGTC. It translates to CASRGRDRAYEQYV.

V is TRBV5-1 and J is TRBJ2-5, with TRBD1 as a possible D gene (6 bases). Germline loops: CDR1 SGHRS, CDR2 YFSETQ. This CDR3 region has 13 residues. Trimming shortened V by 5 bases and J by 2 bases, and 10 bases separated the two germline ends. CDR3 in amino acids: CASRDSPQETQYF. CDR3 in DNA: TGCGCCAGCAGGGACAGCCCTCAAGAGACCCAGTACTTC.

This clone appeared a few times. V usage is TRBV7-6 and J usage is TRBJ1-2, with a possible D match to TRBD1 (6 bases). V was pared by 5 bases and J by 9 bases, with 22 bases between. Germline loops: CDR1 SGHVS, CDR2 FNYEAQ. The CDR3 has 15 amino acids. The chain's CDR3 is CASSLSTGLYFSYTF. The CDR3 region has the DNA TGTGCCAGCAGCCTATCGACAGGTCTTTATTTCAGCTACACCTTC. Using reference TRBV7-6 and TRBJ1-2 for the parts outside the CDR3, the full variable domain is GAGVSQSPRYKVTKRGQDVALRCDPISGHVSLYWYRQALGQGPEFLTYFNYEAQQDKSGLPNDRFSAERPEGSISTLTIQRTEQRDSAMYRCASSLSTGLYFSYTFGSGTRLTVV.

This chain uses TRBV27 with TRBJ1-5; 7 nucleotides agree with TRBD1. CDR3 length: 12 amino acids. Per germline, CDR1 MNHEY and CDR2 SMNVEV (reference sequence). Trimming took 3 bases from V and 11 from J; bases not matched to a gene: 4. CDR3 residues: CASSFQGGAQHF. CDR3 DNA sequence: TGTGCCAGCAGTTTTCAGGGGGGAGCCCAGCATTTT.

The CDR3 DNA follows: TGTGCCAGCAGGGGAGGGGGTTGGGGCTACACCTTC. This gives the protein CASRGGGWGYTF. This chain uses TRBV28 with TRBJ1-2; a possible D gene is TRBD1 (6 bases). Germline CDR1 and CDR2: MDHEN and SYDVKM. The CDR3 runs 12 residues. The germline V and J ends were trimmed by 6 bases and 8 bases, with 13 bases remaining between them.

The chain joins TRBV21-1 to TRBJ2-5; the table calls TRBD2, which could not be checked here. TRBV21-1 is given as a pseudogene. The CDR3 totals 11 residues. CDR3 in amino acids: CASSPQETQYF. The DNA of the CDR3 is TGTGCCAGCAGCCCTCAAGAGACCCAGTACTTC.

This clone came up a few times. The rearrangement links TRBV6-5 to TRBJ1-2; 8 bases agree with TRBD1. V gave up 5 bases and J gave up 5 bases; unmatched junction bases: 10. The CDR3 contains 15 residues. CDR1 and CDR2 from the germline V gene are MNHEY and SVGAGI. CDR3 DNA: TGTGCCAGCAGTAAGCGACAGGGGATAAGATATGGCTACACCTTC. This codes for CASSKRQGIRYGYTF.

The rearrangement uses TRBV21-1 and TRBJ1-1; TRBD1 is taken as the D call from the table, unchecked against the DNA. TRBV21-1 is a documented pseudogene. This CDR3 is built from 14 residues. CDR3: CASSKEGAQARPFF. As DNA, the CDR3 is TGTGCCAGCAGCAAAGAGGGGGCCCAGGCCAGGCCTTTCTTT.

CDR3 region: CASSGERGWDRGNIQYF. The CDR3 DNA reads as TGTGCCAGCAGCGGAGAACGGGGCTGGGACAGGGGAAACATTCAGTACTTC. The chain links TRBV9 to TRBJ2-4; 10 nucleotides align to TRBD1. Trimming cost V 3 bases and J 6 bases; bases outside gene matches: 12. Germline-derived CDR1 and CDR2 are SGDLS and YYNGEE. The CDR3 totals 17 residues.

In DNA, the CDR3 is TGTGCCAGCAGCCCACAGGCGACGGGCACAGATACGCAGTATTTT. Amino acids: CASSPQATGTDTQYF. The chain combines TRBV7-3 with TRBJ2-3; a weak D match, TRBD1 (5 bases). Germline V gene lookup returns CDR1 SGHTA and CDR2 FQGTGA. This CDR3 is 15 amino acids long. The ends were cut back, 5 bases at V and 1 base at J, with 13 bases in the middle.

This clone has more than one count but fewer than ten. The genes are TRBV2 and TRBJ2-3, with D maybe TRBD2 (5 bases). The germline CDR1 and CDR2 sequences are SNHLY and FYNNEI. The V end lost 7 bases, the J end lost 7 bases, and 12 bases lay between the germline ends. The CDR3 runs 12 residues. The CDR3 sequence is CASTGRGNTQYF. The CDR3 DNA reads TGTGCCAGCACGGGCAGAGGGAATACGCAGTATTTT.

The chain employs TRBV7-3 and TRBJ2-3; 12 bases agree with TRBD2. The junction had 6 bases not matched to a gene; V was cut back by 3 bases and J by 2 bases. CDR3 length: 17 residues. Germline assignment: CDR1 SGHTA and CDR2 FQGTGA. The CDR3 sequence: CASSFLTSGGLTDTQYF. CDR3 nucleotides: TGTGCCAGCAGCTTTTTGACTAGCGGGGGACTCACAGATACGCAGTATTTT.

The chain uses TRBV11-3 and TRBJ2-2; D gene ambiguous. Germline loops: CDR1 SGHNT, CDR2 YENEEA. Trimming removed 4 bases from V and 5 bases from J, with 11 bases in between. This CDR3 has 14 residues. The CDR3 DNA is TGTGCCAGCAGCTACGGCAGGCAAACCGGGGAGCTGTTTTTT. It specifies CASSYGRQTGELFF.

This clone came up a few times. The chain links TRBV18 to TRBJ2-2; perhaps TRBD1 as D (5 bases). The length of the CDR3 is 16 residues. The ends were cut back, 2 bases at V and 2 bases at J, with 12 bases in the middle. Germline CDR1 is KGHSH and CDR2 is LQKENI. DNA for the CDR3: TGTGCCAGCTCACCAGGGGTCAGGGCCAACACCGGGGAGCTGTTTTTT. It encodes CASSPGVRANTGELFF.

The V and J genes are TRBV9 and TRBJ2-3; D not certain. With 0 bases removed from V and 0 bases from J, the gap between germline ends came to 14 bases. CDR1 and CDR2 (germline): SGDLS, YYNGEE. The CDR3 is 17 amino acids. CDR3 in DNA: TGTGCCAGCAGCGTAGGGCCCCGAGGATCTAGCACAGATACGCAGTATTTT. Amino acid sequence: CASSVGPRGSSTDTQYF. The full variable domain, completed using reference TRBV9 and TRBJ2-3, is DSGVTQTPKHLITATGQRVTLRCSPRSGDLSVYWYQQSLDQGLQFLIQYYNGEERAKGNILERFSAQQFPDLHSELNLSSLELGDSALYFCASSVGPRGSSTDTQYFGPGTRLTVL.

This rearrangement joins TRBV5-1 to TRBJ1-6; no firm D call. V gave up 4 bases and J gave up 0 bases, with 5 bases separating them. Germline V gene sequence: CDR1 SGHRS, CDR2 YFSETQ. The CDR3 covers 14 residues. The CDR3 loop reads CASSDISYNSPLHF. CDR3 DNA: TGCGCCAGCAGCGACATCTCCTATAATTCACCCCTCCACTTT.

The table lists this clone with a few counts. The germline gene is not matched at one end of the junction; a read error may be the cause. J is TRBJ2-5 and V is TRBV7-7; 7 bases are shared with TRBD1. The CDR3 is 14 residues long. The germline V gene encodes CDR1 SSHAT and CDR2 FNYEAQ (reference sequence). The CDR3 DNA is TGTGCTAGCAGTTTTTCTAACAGGGGCCAGACCCAGTACTTC. Protein product: CASSFSNRGQTQYF.

The rearrangement uses TRBV10-3 and TRBJ1-5; TRBD1 agrees at 7 bases. The CDR3 covers 15 residues. The germline V gene encodes CDR1 ENHRY and CDR2 SYGVKD. The V and J ends lost 6 bases and 4 bases, in that order; junction bases with no gene match: 9. DNA of the CDR3: TGTGCCATCAGGGCGGGACAGACACTAAATCAGCCCCAGCATTTT. This encodes CAIRAGQTLNQPQHF.

This chain links TRBV7-9 with TRBJ1-1, with a weak D call TRBD1 (6 bases). The CDR3 totals 18 residues. In germline, CDR1 is SEHNR, CDR2 FQNEAQ (reference sequence). The V and J ends lost 5 bases and 0 bases respectively, with 22 bases between them. CDR3 in amino acids: CASSPINRDEIMNTEAFF. DNA for the CDR3: TGTGCCAGCAGCCCGATTAACAGGGATGAGATCATGAACACTGAAGCTTTCTTT.